The clone carrying this TCR beta chain was counted between two and nine times. This record comes from a study of blood T cell repertoires in COVID-19. Method: immunoSEQ multiplex PCR; TCRdb's copy keeps in-frame clones and lacks some. The repertoire holds roughly 300,000 clones, with roughly 80% as singletons. The CDR3 totals 15 residues. Trimming stripped 8 bases from V and 4 bases from J, with 20 bases between. CDR1 is MDHEN and CDR2 is SYDVKM in the germline V gene. The sample consisted of peripheral blood. This clonotype was obtained from a human donor with COVID-19, enrolled during active disease. The donor label of this sample is uncertain. This chain joins TRBV28 and TRBJ1-1; possible D gene TRBD1, 5 bases. CDR3: CASVGGTGGRTEAFF. As DNA, the CDR3 is TGTGCCAGCGTTGGGGGAACGGGGGGTCGCACTGAAGCTTTCTTT.